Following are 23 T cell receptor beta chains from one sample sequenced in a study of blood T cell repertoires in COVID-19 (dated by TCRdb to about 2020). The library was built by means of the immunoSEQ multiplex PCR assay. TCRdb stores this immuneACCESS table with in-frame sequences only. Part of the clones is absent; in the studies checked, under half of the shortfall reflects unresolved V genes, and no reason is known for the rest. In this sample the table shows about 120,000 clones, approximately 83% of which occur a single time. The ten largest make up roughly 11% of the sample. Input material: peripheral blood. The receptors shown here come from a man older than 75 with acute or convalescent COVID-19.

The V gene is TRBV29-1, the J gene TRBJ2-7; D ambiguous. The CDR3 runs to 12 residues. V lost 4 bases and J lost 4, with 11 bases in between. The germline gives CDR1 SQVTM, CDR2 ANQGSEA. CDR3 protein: CSVGGDPYEQYF. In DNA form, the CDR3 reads TGCAGCGTTGGCGGAGACCCGTACGAGCAGTACTTC.

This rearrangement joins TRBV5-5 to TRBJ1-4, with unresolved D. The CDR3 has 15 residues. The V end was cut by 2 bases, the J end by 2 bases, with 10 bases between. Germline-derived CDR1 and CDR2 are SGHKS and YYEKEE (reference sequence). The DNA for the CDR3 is TGTGCCAGCAGCTTTGCCGGTGAGACTAATGAAAAACTGTTTTTT. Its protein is CASSFAGETNEKLFF. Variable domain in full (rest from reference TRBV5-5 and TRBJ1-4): DAGVTQSPTHLIKTRGQQVTLRCSPISGHKSVSWYQQVLGQGPQFIFQYYEKEERGRGNFPDRFSARQFPNYSSELNVNALLLGDSALYLCASSFAGETNEKLFFGSGTQLSVL.

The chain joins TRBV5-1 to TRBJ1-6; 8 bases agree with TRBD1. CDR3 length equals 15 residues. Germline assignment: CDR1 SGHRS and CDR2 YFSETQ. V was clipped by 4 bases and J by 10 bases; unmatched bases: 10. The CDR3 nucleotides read TGCGCCAGCAGCCGAAACCAGGGGGCAGGGTCACCCCTCCACTTT. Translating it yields CASSRNQGAGSPLHF.

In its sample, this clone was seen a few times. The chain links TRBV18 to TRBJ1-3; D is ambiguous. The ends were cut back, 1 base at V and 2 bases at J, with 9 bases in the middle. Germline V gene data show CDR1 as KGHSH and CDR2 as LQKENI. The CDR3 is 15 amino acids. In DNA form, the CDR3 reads TGTGCCAGCTCACCACTGGGAGGAGCTGGAAACACCATATATTTT. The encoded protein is CASSPLGGAGNTIYF. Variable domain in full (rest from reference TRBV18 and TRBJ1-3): NAGVMQNPRHLVRRRGQEARLRCSPMKGHSHVYWYRQLPEEGLKFMVYLQKENIIDESGMPKERFSAEFPKEGPSILRIQQVVRGDSAAYFCASSPLGGAGNTIYFGEGSWLTVV.

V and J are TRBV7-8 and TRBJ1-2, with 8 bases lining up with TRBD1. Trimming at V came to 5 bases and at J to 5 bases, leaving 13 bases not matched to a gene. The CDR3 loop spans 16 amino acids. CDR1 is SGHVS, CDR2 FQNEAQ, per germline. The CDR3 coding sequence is TGTGCCAGCAGCCCCCGGTGGGGACAGGACTCTTATGGCTACACCTTC. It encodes CASSPRWGQDSYGYTF. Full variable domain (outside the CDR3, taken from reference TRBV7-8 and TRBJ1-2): GAGVSQSPRYKVAKRGQDVALRCDPISGHVSLFWYQQALGQGPEFLTYFQNEAQLDKSGLPSDRFFAERPEGSVSTLKIQRTQQEDSAVYLCASSPRWGQDSYGYTFGSGTRLTVV.

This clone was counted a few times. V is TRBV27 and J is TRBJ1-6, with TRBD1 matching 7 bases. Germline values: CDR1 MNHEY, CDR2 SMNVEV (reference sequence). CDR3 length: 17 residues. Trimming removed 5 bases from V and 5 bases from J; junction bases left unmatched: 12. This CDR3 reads CASSPPPRTGHNSPLHF. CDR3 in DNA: TGTGCCAGCAGTCCTCCCCCCCGGACAGGTCATAATTCACCCCTCCACTTT.

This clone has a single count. The CDR3 DNA sequence: TGTGCCAGCAGCACAAGGGGAAACACTGAAGCTTTCTTT. Translated, it gives CASSTRGNTEAFF. The V call is TRBV7-3, the J call TRBJ1-1, with D possibly being TRBD1 (5 bases). Germline V gives CDR1 SGHTA, CDR2 FQGTGA. This CDR3 spans 13 amino acids. V was cut by 5 bases and J by 2 bases, with 9 bases left in between.

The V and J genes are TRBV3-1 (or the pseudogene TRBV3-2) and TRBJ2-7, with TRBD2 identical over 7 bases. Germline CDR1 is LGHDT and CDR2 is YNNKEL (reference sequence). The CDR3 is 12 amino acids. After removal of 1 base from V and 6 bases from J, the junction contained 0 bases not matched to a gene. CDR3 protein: CASSQAGGEQYF. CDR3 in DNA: TGTGCCAGCAGCCAAGCGGGGGGCGAGCAGTACTTC.

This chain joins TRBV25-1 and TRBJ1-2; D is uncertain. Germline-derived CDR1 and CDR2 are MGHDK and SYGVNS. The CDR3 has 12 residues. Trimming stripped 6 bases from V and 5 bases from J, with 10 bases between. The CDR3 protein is CASRGSLYGYTF. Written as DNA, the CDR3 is TGTGCCAGCAGGGGCAGCCTGTATGGCTACACCTTC.

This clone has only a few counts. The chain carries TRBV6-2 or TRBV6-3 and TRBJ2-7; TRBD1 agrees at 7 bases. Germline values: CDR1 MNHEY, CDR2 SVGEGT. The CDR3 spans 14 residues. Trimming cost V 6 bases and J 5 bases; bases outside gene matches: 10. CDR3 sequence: CASSQTTGWDEQYF. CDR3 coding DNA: TGTGCCAGCAGCCAGACGACAGGGTGGGACGAGCAGTACTTC.

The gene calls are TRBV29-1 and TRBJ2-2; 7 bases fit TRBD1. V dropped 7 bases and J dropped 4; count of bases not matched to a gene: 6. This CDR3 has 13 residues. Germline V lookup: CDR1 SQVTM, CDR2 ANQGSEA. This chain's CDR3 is CSAGDSGTGELFF. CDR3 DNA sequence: TGCAGCGCAGGGGACAGTGGCACCGGGGAGCTGTTTTTT.

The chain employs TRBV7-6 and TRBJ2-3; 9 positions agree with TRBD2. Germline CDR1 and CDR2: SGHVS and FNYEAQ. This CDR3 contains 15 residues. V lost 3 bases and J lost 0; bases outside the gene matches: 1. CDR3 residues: CASSFSGGSTDTQYF. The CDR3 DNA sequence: TGTGCCAGCAGCTTTAGCGGGGGAAGCACAGATACGCAGTATTTT.

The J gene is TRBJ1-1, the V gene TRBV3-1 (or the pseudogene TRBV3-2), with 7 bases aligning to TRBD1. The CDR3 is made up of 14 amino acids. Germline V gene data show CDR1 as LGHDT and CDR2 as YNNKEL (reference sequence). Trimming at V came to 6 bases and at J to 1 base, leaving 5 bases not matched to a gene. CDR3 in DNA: TGTGCCAGCAGAACAGGGGCGAAGAACACTGAAGCTTTCTTT. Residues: CASRTGAKNTEAFF.

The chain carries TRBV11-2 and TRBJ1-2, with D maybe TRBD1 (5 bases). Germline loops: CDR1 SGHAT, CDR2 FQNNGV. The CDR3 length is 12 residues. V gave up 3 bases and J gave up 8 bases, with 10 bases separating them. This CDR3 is CASSFPGRGYTF. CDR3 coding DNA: TGTGCCAGCAGCTTCCCAGGGCGAGGCTACACCTTC.

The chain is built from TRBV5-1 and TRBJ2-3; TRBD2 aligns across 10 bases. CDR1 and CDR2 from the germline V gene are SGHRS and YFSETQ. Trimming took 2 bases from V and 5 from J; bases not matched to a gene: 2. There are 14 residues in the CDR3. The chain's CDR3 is CASSFSGGRDTQYF. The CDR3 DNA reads TGCGCCAGCAGCTTTAGCGGGGGGAGAGATACGCAGTATTTT.

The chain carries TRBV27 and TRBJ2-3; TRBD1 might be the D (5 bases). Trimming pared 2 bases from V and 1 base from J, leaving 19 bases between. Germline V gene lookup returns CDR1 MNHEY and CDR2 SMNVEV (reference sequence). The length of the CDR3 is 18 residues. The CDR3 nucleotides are TGTGCCAGCAGTTTAGACCGTCCCAAGGGGAAAGGCACAGATACGCAGTATTTT. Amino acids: CASSLDRPKGKGTDTQYF.

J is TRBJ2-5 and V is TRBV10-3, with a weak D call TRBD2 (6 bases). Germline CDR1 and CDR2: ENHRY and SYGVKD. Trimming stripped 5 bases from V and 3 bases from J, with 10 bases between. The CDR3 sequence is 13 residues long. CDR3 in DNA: TGTGCCATCAGTTACGGCGGGAAAGAGACCCAGTACTTC. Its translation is CAISYGGKETQYF.

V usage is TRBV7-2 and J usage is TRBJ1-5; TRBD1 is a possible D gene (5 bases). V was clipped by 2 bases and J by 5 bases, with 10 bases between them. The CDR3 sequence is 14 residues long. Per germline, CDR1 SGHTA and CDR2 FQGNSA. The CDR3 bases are TGTGCCAGCAGCTTAAGGAGGGGAGATCAGCCCCAGCATTTT. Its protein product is CASSLRRGDQPQHF.

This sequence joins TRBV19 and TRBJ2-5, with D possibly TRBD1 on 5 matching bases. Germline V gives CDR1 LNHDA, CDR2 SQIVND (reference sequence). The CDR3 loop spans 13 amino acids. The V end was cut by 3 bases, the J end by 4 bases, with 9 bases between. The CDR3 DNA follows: TGTGCCAGTAGTATTCTAAGGGGAGAGACCCAGTACTTC. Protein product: CASSILRGETQYF.

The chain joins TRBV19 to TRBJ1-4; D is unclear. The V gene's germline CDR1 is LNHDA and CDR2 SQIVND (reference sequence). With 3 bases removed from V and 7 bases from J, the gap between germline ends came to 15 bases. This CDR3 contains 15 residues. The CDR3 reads CASSMGPGRVEKLFF. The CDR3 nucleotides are TGTGCCAGTAGTATGGGTCCCGGTCGGGTTGAAAAACTGTTTTTT.

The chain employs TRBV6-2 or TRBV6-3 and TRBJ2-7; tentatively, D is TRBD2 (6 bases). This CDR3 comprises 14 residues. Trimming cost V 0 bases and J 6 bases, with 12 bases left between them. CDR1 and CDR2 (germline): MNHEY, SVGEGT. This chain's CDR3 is CASSYSGVGGEQYF. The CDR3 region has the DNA TGTGCCAGCAGTTACTCGGGTGTCGGGGGCGAGCAGTACTTC.

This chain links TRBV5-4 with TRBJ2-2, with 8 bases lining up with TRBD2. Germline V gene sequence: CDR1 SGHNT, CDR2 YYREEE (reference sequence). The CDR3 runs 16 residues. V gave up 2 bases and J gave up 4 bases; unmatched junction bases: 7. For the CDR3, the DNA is TGTGCCAGCAGCTTATTAGCGGGACCCTCCACCGGGGAGCTGTTTTTT. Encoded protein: CASSLLAGPSTGELFF.

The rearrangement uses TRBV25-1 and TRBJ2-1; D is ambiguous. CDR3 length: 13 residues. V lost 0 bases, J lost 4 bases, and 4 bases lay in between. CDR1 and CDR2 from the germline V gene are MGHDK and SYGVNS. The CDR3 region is CASSEYRYNEQFF. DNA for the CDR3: TGTGCCAGCAGTGAATACAGATACAATGAGCAGTTCTTC.